These T cell receptor beta chains were read from a single sample in a study of cytomegalovirus exposure and HLA in healthy donors. The repertoire was sequenced with immunoSEQ multiplex PCR; TCRdb's copy has only in-frame clones and lacks some. The sample shows roughly 200,000 clones, approximately 90% of them seen only once. Sequencing was carried out using PBMCs. These receptor sequences come from a woman under 30 in good health and CMV-seronegative. CDR3s include the opening cysteine and the closing phenylalanine or tryptophan. The D gene is left open where the match is weak. The size field is filled for only some rows; it gives once, few, many or a size class.

>TRBD2|TRBV5-4|TRBJ2-1|-
TGTGCCAGCAGCTTGGTGTCTAGCGGCAATGAGCAGTTCTTC
CASSLVSSGNEQFF
>TRBD1|TRBV19|TRBJ1-1|-
TGTGCCAGTAGTATACTCGACAGGGCTGACACTGAAGCTTTCTTT
CASSILDRADTEAFF
>-|TRBV5-4|TRBJ1-1|-
TGTGCCAGCAGCTTGGGGGGGCTGAACACTGAAGCTTTCTTT
CASSLGGLNTEAFF
>-|TRBV6-1|TRBJ1-2|-
TGTGCCAGCAGTGAAGACAGTACAGGGAACTATGGCTACACCTTC
CASSEDSTGNYGYTF
>-|TRBV19|TRBJ1-1|-
TGTGCCAGTAGTATGATATTCCCTGGGAGGGGGGAAAATGAAGCTTTCTTT
CASSMIFPGRGENEAFF
>-|TRBV13|TRBJ2-7|-
TGTGCCAGCAGCTTATCCAGGGGATCATACGAGCAGTACTTC
CASSLSRGSYEQYF
>-|TRBV28|TRBJ2-3|-
TGTGCCAGCAGTCTAGCTATCACAGATACGCAGTATTTT
CASSLAITDTQYF
>-|TRBV7-9|TRBJ1-1|-
TGTGCCAGCAGCTTAACCCCGGTCGCACTGAACACTGAAGCTTTCTTT
CASSLTPVALNTEAFF
>TRBD1|TRBV4-3|TRBJ1-2|-
TGCGCCAGCAGCCTTGGACAGGGTTCCGCGAATGGCTACACCTTC
CASSLGQGSANGYTF
>-|TRBV4-1|TRBJ2-3|-
TGCGCCAGCAGCCAGGACATGGCTACCCGCGCGCAGTATTTT
CASSQDMATRAQYF
>TRBD2|TRBV5-1|TRBJ2-2|-
TGCGCCAGCAGCTCCCGGACTAGCGGGGGGGGGAACACCGGGGAGCTGTTTTTT
CASSSRTSGGGNTGELFF
>-|TRBV21-1|TRBJ1-5|once
TGTGCCAGCAGACACAGGGCTGGGTGTCAGCCCCAGCATTTT
CASRHRAGCQPQHF
>TRBD2|TRBV9|TRBJ2-7|-
TGTGCCAGCAGCGCGAATAGCGGGGGGGCGTACGAGCAGTACTTC
CASSANSGGAYEQYF
>TRBD1|TRBV15|TRBJ2-1|-
TGTGCCACCAGCGGAGGACAGGGGCGGAACAATGAGCAGTTCTTC
CATSGGQGRNNEQFF
>-|TRBV7-2|TRBJ1-2|once
TGTGCCAGCAGCCAGTCGTGGCGGTCTAACTATGGCTACACCTTC
CASSQSWRSNYGYTF
>TRBD2|TRBV4-2|TRBJ2-7|-
TGTGCCAGCAGCCAAGGGGGGAGCGGGGGGGCCGACGAGCAGTACTTC
CASSQGGSGGADEQYF
>-|TRBV11-2|TRBJ1-2|-
TGTGCCAGCAGCTTAGCCTCACAATCTGGCTACACCTTC
CASSLASQSGYTF
>TRBD1|TRBV19|TRBJ2-1|-
TGTGCCAGTAGTATAACGACAGGGGAGCAGTTCTTC
CASSITTGEQFF
>-|TRBV6-5|TRBJ1-5|-
TGTGCCAGCCGACAGCTAGATAGCAATCAGCCCCAGCATTTT
CASRQLDSNQPQHF
>TRBD1|TRBV15|TRBJ1-3|-
TGTGCCACCAGCAGAGCCTCCGGGACAGCTGGAAACACCATATATTTT
CATSRASGTAGNTIYF
>-|TRBV2|TRBJ2-3|-
-
CASILGGRSSTDTQYF
>-|TRBV7-9|TRBJ2-2|-
TGTGCCAGCAGCTCTGGACAGTCCAAAGGGGACACCGGGGAGCTGTTTTTT
CASSSGQSKGDTGELFF
>-|TRBV25-1|TRBJ2-1|-
TGTGCCAGCAGTTTACCTTACAAGGAGCAGTTCTTC
CASSLPYKEQFF
>-|TRBV7-6|TRBJ1-5|-
TGTGCCAGCAGCTTAGCAGGGGAACAGCCCCAGCATTTT
CASSLAGEQPQHF
>TRBD2|TRBV29-1|TRBJ2-5|-
TGCAGCGTTGAAAGCGGGGGAGAGACCCAGTACTTC
CSVESGGETQYF
>-|TRBV6-1|TRBJ1-2|-
TGTGCCAGCAGTGCCGGTCCCGGGACATATTTGAGGGATGGCTACACCTTC
CASSAGPGTYLRDGYTF
>-|TRBV7-2|TRBJ2-2|-
TGTGCCAGCAGCTATCAACTCAGGGGTAACGGGGAGCTGTTTTTT
CASSYQLRGNGELFF
>TRBD1|TRBV27|TRBJ2-7|-
TGTGCCAGCAGTCCCGGGACAGCCTCCTACGAGCAGTACTTC
CASSPGTASYEQYF
>TRBD1|TRBV2|TRBJ2-4|-
TGTGCCAGCTGGCCCGGGACAGGAGTAGCCAAAAACATTCAGTACTTC
CASWPGTGVAKNIQYF
>-|TRBV4-1|TRBJ2-6|-
TGCGCCAGCAGCCCGGGTAAGATCTCTGGGGCCAACGTCCTGACTTTC
CASSPGKISGANVLTF
>TRBD1|TRBV4-3|TRBJ2-7|-
TGCGCCAGCAGCCAAGAGGGGACAGGGGATGCCCACGAGCAGTACTTC
CASSQEGTGDAHEQYF
>-|TRBV5-8|TRBJ2-7|-
TGTGCCAGCAGCTTGGTTGGGACATCCTACGAGCAGTACTTC
CASSLVGTSYEQYF
>TRBD1|TRBV5-1|TRBJ1-6|-
TGCGCCAGCAGCTTCCTCGAGGGGGCGAATTCACCCCTCCACTTT
CASSFLEGANSPLHF
>TRBD2|TRBV9|TRBJ2-7|-
TGTGCCAGCAGCGTAGAGCTAGCGGGGATCTACGAGCAGTACTTC
CASSVELAGIYEQYF
>-|TRBV5-1|TRBJ1-2|-
TGCGCCAGCAGCAGTCGGGGAAACTATGGCTACACCTTC
CASSSRGNYGYTF
>TRBD1|TRBV10-2|TRBJ2-1|-
TGCGCCAGCAGTGCAGGGACAGGGAGTAGGAATGAGCAGTTCTTC
CASSAGTGSRNEQFF
>-|TRBV5-1|TRBJ2-5|-
TGCGCCAGCAGCTCCACCGCGCGGGGAAGTGGGACCCAGTACTTC
CASSSTARGSGTQYF
>TRBD2|TRBV30|TRBJ2-7|-
TGTGCCTGTACGCGGGGGATATCCGACGAGCAGTACTTC
CACTRGISDEQYF
>-|TRBV18|TRBJ1-2|-
TGTGCCAGCTCACCAGGGGGCGGTAACTATGGCTACACCTTC
CASSPGGGNYGYTF
>-|TRBV11-2|TRBJ2-6|-
TGTGCCAGCAGCCTCTATGGCTCTGGGGCCAACGTCCTGACTTTC
CASSLYGSGANVLTF
>TRBD1|TRBV15|TRBJ2-5|-
TGTGCCACCAGCACGGGACAGGGGGAAGAGACCCAGTACTTC
CATSTGQGEETQYF
>-|TRBV21-1|TRBJ1-2|-
TGTGCCAGCAGCAGGCAAAGGGGCGGCTACACCTTC
CASSRQRGGYTF
>TRBD2|TRBV7-6|TRBJ2-7|-
TGTGCCAGCACCCGAGCGGGATCGCCCTACGAGCAGTACTTC
CASTRAGSPYEQYF
>-|TRBV4-1|TRBJ1-1|-
TGCGCCAGCAGCCAAGAGGAGTGGGGGACTGAGGCTTTCTTT
CASSQEEWGTEAFF
>TRBD1|TRBV7-9|TRBJ1-1|-
TGTGCCAGCAGCTTATTCGGGACAGTGAACACTGAAGCTTTCTTT
CASSLFGTVNTEAFF
>TRBD2|TRBV10-3|TRBJ2-7|-
TGTGCCAGCGCTCAAGCGGGGGGTTACTACGAGCAGTACTTC
CASAQAGGYYEQYF
>TRBD1|TRBV5-1|TRBJ2-1|once
TGCGCCAGCAACGGCGACAGGGATTGGAATGAGCAGTTCTTC
CASNGDRDWNEQFF
>-|TRBV19|TRBJ2-5|once
TGTGCCAGTAGTGTAATTTCAGGGTGGGAAGAGACCCAGTACTTC
CASSVISGWEETQYF
>-|TRBV7-2|TRBJ2-2|once
TGTGCCAGCAGCTTTCTAGGTATCACCGGGGAGCTGTTTTTT
CASSFLGITGELFF
>TRBD2|TRBV7-3|TRBJ2-2|-
TGTGCCAGCAGCGCGCAAGGGGTAGCGGGAGTTCTCCTGAACACCGGGGAGCTGTTTTTT
CASSAQGVAGVLLNTGELFF
>-|TRBV7-9|TRBJ1-1|once
TGTGCCAGCAGCTATGGGGGCGAGACTGAAGCTTTCTTT
CASSYGGETEAFF
>-|TRBV10-3|TRBJ1-1|-
TGTGCCATCAGTGATCTACGGACAGCTACAGCTTTCTTT
CAISDLRTATAFF